Presented here are 21 T cell receptor beta chains from one specimen sequenced in a study of blood T cells in healthy people across ages. Using a J-beta primer mix together with a sample-barcoded 5' primer, a second PCR was run for roughly 7 to 11 cycles. TCRdb recomputed calls from the 5' RACE reads with MiXCR, one row per CDR3 protein. The repertoire holds approximately 880,000 distinct CDR3 sequences, with about 44% as singletons. The sequenced sample was blood. The receptors derive from a man between 25 and 39 years old in good health.

The rearrangement uses TRBV5-6 and TRBJ2-7, with 8 positions matching TRBD1. This CDR3 contains 15 residues. The ends lost 5 bases at V and 2 bases at J; junction bases unmatched: 9. Germline loops: CDR1 SGHDT, CDR2 YYEEEE. CDR3 sequence (DNA): TGTGCCAGCAGTTACGGGACAGGTTATACCTACGAGCAGTACTTC. Its protein is CASSYGTGYTYEQYF.

This clonotype was detected once. The chain is built from TRBV6-5 and TRBJ2-5, with 14 positions matching TRBD2. The CDR3 sequence is 19 residues long. CDR1 MNHEY and CDR2 SVGAGI come from the germline V gene. The J segment lost 6 bases and the V segment lost 2 bases, leaving 14 bases of the junction unmatched. In nucleotides, the CDR3 is TGTGCCAGCAGTTACAAGGGACTAGCGGGGGACCCAAGTGGAAAGACCCAGTACTTC. This encodes CASSYKGLAGDPSGKTQYF.

The gene calls are TRBV29-1 and TRBJ2-4; maybe TRBD1 (6 bases). Germline V gives CDR1 SQVTM, CDR2 ANQGSEA. Trimming cost V 6 bases and J 10 bases, with 16 bases left between them. The CDR3 contains 12 residues. The DNA for the CDR3 is TGCAGCGTCTCGGACAGCCAGTTTATTCAGTACTTC. Protein product: CSVSDSQFIQYF.

The rearrangement links TRBV10-3 to TRBJ2-1; 9 nucleotides match TRBD2. V lost 0 bases to trimming and J lost 8 bases; unmatched junction nucleotides: 11. There are 17 residues in the CDR3. The germline CDR1 and CDR2 sequences are ENHRY and SYGVKD. The CDR3 DNA reads as TGTGCCATCAGTGAGTCGCCGCGGGGGGGCGAGTCAGATGAGCAGTTCTTC. Translation: CAISESPRGGESDEQFF.

This clonotype has only a few counts. The CDR3: CSAPVDRSNYGYTF. In DNA form, the CDR3 reads TGCAGTGCTCCCGTCGACAGGAGTAACTATGGCTACACCTTC. The chain employs TRBV20-1 and TRBJ1-2, with D possibly being TRBD1 (6 bases). Trimming removed 5 bases at V and 1 base at J, with 14 bases between. This CDR3 has 14 amino acids. Germline V gene lookup returns CDR1 DFQATT and CDR2 SNEGSKA (reference sequence).

V usage is TRBV11-2 and J usage is TRBJ2-5; no clear D gene. The J call may be faulty, since TRBJ2-4 better matches the DNA end. Germline V gene data show CDR1 as SGHAT and CDR2 as FQNNGV. This CDR3 has 18 amino acids. CDR3 protein: CASSLEVYWVTAKNIQYF. In DNA form, the CDR3 reads TGTGCCAGCAGCTTAGAAGTATATTGGGTTACTGCCAAAAACATTCAGTACTTC.

Comment on this clonotype: The CDR3 does not close with the conserved phenylalanine or tryptophan, likely indicating a read error. The chain uses TRBV5-1 and TRBJ2-5, with D possibly TRBD1 on 5 matching bases. This CDR3 spans 15 amino acids. With 0 bases removed from V and 5 bases from J, the gap between germline ends came to 14 bases. The germline CDR1 and CDR2 sequences are SGHRS and YFSETQ. The CDR3 bases are TGCGCCAGCAGCTTGGGGGCAGGGCCAAGGGAGACCCAGTACTGC. Translation gives CASSLGAGPRETQYC.

This clonotype showed up just a few times. This CDR3 is CASSVTAGDSYEQYF. DNA for the CDR3: TGTGCCAGCAGCGTTACAGCGGGGGACTCCTACGAGCAGTACTTC. The chain recombines TRBV9 with TRBJ2-4; TRBD2 matches at 8 bases. With the DNA end fitting TRBJ2-7 better, the J assignment may be wrong. Germline V gene lookup returns CDR1 SGDLS and CDR2 YYNGEE. The CDR3 is made up of 15 amino acids.

The chain carries TRBV20-1 and TRBJ1-6, with D hard to call. Per germline, CDR1 DFQATT and CDR2 SNEGSKA (reference sequence). The CDR3 runs 14 residues. V was shortened by 6 bases and J by 5 bases, with 14 bases between the two germline ends. The CDR3 nucleotides are TGCAGTGCGGACGTTTTGGAGAATAATTCACCCCTCCACTTT. It translates to CSADVLENNSPLHF.

This sequence joins TRBV12-3 or TRBV12-4 and TRBJ1-5; possibly TRBD1 for D (6 bases). Trimming pared 0 bases from V and 0 bases from J, leaving 9 bases between. The CDR3 extends over 16 amino acids. DNA of the CDR3: TGTGCCAGCAGTTTAGCGTCACAGGGTAGCAATCAGCCCCAGCATTTT. It codes for CASSLASQGSNQPQHF.

This clonotype showed up just a few times. This chain uses TRBV29-1 with TRBJ2-4; unclear D gene. The DNA end favors TRBJ2-7, so the J call may be wrong. Germline CDR1 and CDR2: SQVTM and ANQGSEA. This CDR3 region has 11 residues. CDR3 in amino acids: CSVARSYEQYF. CDR3 DNA sequence: TGCAGCGTTGCTCGGAGCTACGAGCAGTACTTC.

CDR3 residues: CASSRTVINSPLHF. CDR3 coding DNA: TGTGCCAGCAGCCGGACAGTGATAAATTCACCCCTCCACTTT. V usage is TRBV27 and J usage is TRBJ1-6; D possibly corresponds to TRBD1 (6 bases). Germline V gene data show CDR1 as MNHEY and CDR2 as SMNVEV (reference sequence). V lost 6 bases and J 7 bases, leaving 13 bases between the germline ends. CDR3 length equals 14 residues.

This sequence joins TRBV10-3 and TRBJ1-5, with 7 bases identical to TRBD1. This CDR3 has 15 residues. V trimming: 7 bases; J trimming: 6 bases; junction bases outside the gene matches: 12. The germline CDR1 and CDR2 sequences are ENHRY and SYGVKD. CDR3 nucleotides: TGTGCCATCAAACCGGACATCCCAGGGGGTCAGCCCCAGCATTTT. Translated: CAIKPDIPGGQPQHF.

J is TRBJ2-3 and V is TRBV9; tentative D call: TRBD1 (6 bases). V was clipped by 2 bases and J by 4 bases, with 17 bases between them. The V gene's germline CDR1 is SGDLS and CDR2 YYNGEE. The CDR3 runs 16 residues. CDR3 region: CASSVAPGERADTQYF. CDR3 coding DNA: TGTGCCAGCAGCGTCGCCCCAGGGGAGCGAGCAGATACGCAGTATTTT.

This clonotype has just one count. This chain uses TRBV19 with TRBJ1-5; a weak D match, TRBD1 (5 bases). CDR3 length: 15 residues. Looked up from germline, CDR1 is LNHDA and CDR2 is SQIVND (reference sequence). Trimming cost V 1 base and J 3 bases, with 10 bases left between them. CDR3 protein: CASSIGQTDNQPQHF. The CDR3 bases are TGTGCCAGTAGTATAGGACAGACCGACAATCAGCCCCAGCATTTT.

The table lists this clonotype with a few counts. The V gene is TRBV4-1, the J gene TRBJ2-5; TRBD2 aligns across 13 bases. The CDR3 loop spans 16 amino acids. V trimming: 5 bases; J trimming: 4 bases; junction bases outside the gene matches: 7. CDR1 and CDR2 (germline): MGHRA, YSYEKL. CDR3 protein: CASSLTGLAGPETQYF. CDR3 nucleotide sequence: TGCGCCAGCAGCTTGACGGGACTAGCGGGGCCAGAGACCCAGTACTTC.

The table lists this clonotype with a count of one. At one end the junction does not follow the germline gene, possibly because of a read error. The CDR3 DNA follows: TGTGTCAGCAGTGAAGCCGACAGGGGGCCGTCAGATACGCAGTATTTT. Protein sequence: CVSSEADRGPSDTQYF. The J gene is TRBJ2-3, the V gene TRBV6-1; TRBD1 aligns across 10 bases. The CDR3 extends over 16 amino acids. Per germline, CDR1 MNHNS and CDR2 SASEGT.

The V gene is TRBV7-2, the J gene TRBJ2-3, with D perhaps TRBD1 (5 bases). From germline, CDR1 is SGHTA and CDR2 FQGNSA. CDR3 length equals 16 residues. V shed 3 bases and J shed 0 bases, with 13 bases lying between them. CDR3 nucleotides: TGTGCCAGCAGCTTGGACAAACACACTAGCACAGATACGCAGTATTTT. Residues: CASSLDKHTSTDTQYF. Supplemented by reference TRBV7-2 and TRBJ2-3, the full variable domain reads GAGVSQSPSNKVTEKGKDVELRCDPISGHTALYWYRQSLGQGLEFLIYFQGNSAPDKSGLPSDRFSAERTGGSVSTLTIQRTQQEDSAVYLCASSLDKHTSTDTQYFGPGTRLTVL.

The rearrangement uses TRBV6-1 and TRBJ2-7, with no clear D. This CDR3 has 10 residues. Germline assignment: CDR1 MNHNS and CDR2 SASEGT. V dropped 7 bases and J dropped 4 bases, with 5 bases sitting between them. The CDR3 DNA follows: TGTGCCAGCATGCCGTACGAGCAGTACTTC. Its protein product is CASMPYEQYF.

The gene calls are TRBV20-1 and TRBJ2-7; the match to TRBD1 covers 7 bases. Germline trimming cut 1 base from V and 2 bases from J; bases unmatched to any gene: 11. In germline, CDR1 is DFQATT, CDR2 SNEGSKA (reference sequence). The CDR3 totals 16 residues. The CDR3 is CSARGQTYRGAYEQYF. The CDR3 nucleotides read TGCAGTGCTAGAGGTCAAACTTACAGGGGAGCCTACGAGCAGTACTTC.

The CDR3 bases are TGTGCCAGCAGCCCCACGAATAATTCACCCCTCCACTTT. It yields the protein CASSPTNNSPLHF. V usage is TRBV11-3 and J usage is TRBJ1-6; no firm D call. V lost 5 bases and J 5 bases, leaving 7 bases between the germline ends. This CDR3 comprises 13 residues. Germline V gene data show CDR1 as SGHNT and CDR2 as YENEEA.